This T cell receptor beta chain was found in a study of T cells in women clearing cervical HPV infection. Study results and limitations: CIN3+ cases had significantly higher TCR repertoire richness than controls, but evenness did not differ. Timing of associations relative to infection is unclear; T-cell subsets were not isolated. Richness differences could reflect unmeasured T-cell content per sample. Controls had more TRBV6-7 (about 0.16%) than cases (approximately 0.11%).

The protocol was immunoSEQ multiplex PCR, while the TCRdb copy is restricted to in-frame clones and leaves out a portion. The sample has 25,000 to 30,000 clones. V gave up 3 bases and J gave up 3 bases; unmatched junction bases: 12. CDR3 length: 16 amino acids. The V gene's germline CDR1 is GTSNPN and CDR2 SVGIG (reference sequence). Details on this clone: Its cognate antigen is unknown. Read data end 3 residues before the CDR3 end; the end is taken from the germline J gene.

The V and J genes are TRBV30 and TRBJ2-3; 7 nucleotides agree with TRBD2. The specimen sequenced was blood buffy coat. This TCR was recovered from a woman aged 18 to 75 with a cervical HPV16 infection that either progressed to CIN3+ or cleared (not recorded which). CDR3: CAWSLWGGTRTDTQYF. The covered CDR3 bases are TGTGCCTGGAGCCTCTGGGGGGGAACGAGGACAGATACG.